This T cell receptor (beta chain) was captured by sequencing in a study of blood T cell repertoires in COVID-19. In the authors' methods: Amplifying reference gene primers gave estimates of nucleated cell counts. Data came from immunoSEQ multiplex PCR; TCRdb stores just in-frame clones and leaves some out. V, J and clone size derive from that table, while D and trimming were established from the DNA sequence. The data contain 30,000 to 40,000 clones, approximately 89% of them seen just once; the ten biggest clones take up 44%. There are 18 residues in the CDR3. V lost 4 bases to trimming and J lost 0 bases; unmatched junction nucleotides: 8. CDR1 LNHDA and CDR2 SQIVND come from the germline V gene (reference sequence).

The receptor was isolated from a man between 60 and 75 years old with active or convalescent COVID-19. The chain has TRBV19 and TRBJ1-4; TRBD1 matches at 10 bases. What was sequenced was peripheral blood. The CDR3 region is CASSTGTGVGATNEKLFF. In nucleotides, the CDR3 is TGTGCCAGTAGTACCGGGACAGGGGTCGGCGCAACTAATGAAAAACTGTTTTTT.